Included here is one T cell receptor (beta chain) sequence, with context. Its antigen remains unidentified. Donors consisted of healthy bone marrow donors. Germline-derived CDR1 and CDR2 are KGHSH and LQKENI. The CDR3 is 12 residues long. With 3 bases removed from V and 8 bases from J, the gap between germline ends came to 8 bases. The PCR employed 60 Vbeta primers together with 13 Jbeta primers. Assay used: immunoSEQ multiplex PCR; TCRdb lists only in-frame clones, some missing. Among 150,000 to 200,000 clones listed, 10% to 15% were seen once. These data come from a study of cytomegalovirus exposure and HLA in healthy donors. Overall study findings and caveats: In an earlier analysis, in some 500 donors, most V segments appeared productive either ~90% or ~30% of the time. It was likely that a cluster of highly shared sequence variants was a sequencing artifact. The study recorded some 160 TCR beta chains that were cytomegalovirus-associated.

The sequence was obtained from a man in his fifties or sixties in good health and CMV-seropositive. J is TRBJ2-1 and V is TRBV18; D might be TRBD1 (5 bases). What was sequenced was PBMCs. Written as DNA, the CDR3 is TGTGCCAGCTCACCGCAAGGGGATGAGCAGTTCTTC. Its translation is CASSPQGDEQFF. The whole variable domain, filled in from reference TRBV18 and TRBJ2-1, reads NAGVMQNPRHLVRRRGQEARLRCSPMKGHSHVYWYRQLPEEGLKFMVYLQKENIIDESGMPKERFSAEFPKEGPSILRIQQVVRGDSAAYFCASSPQGDEQFFGPGTRLTVL.